Here is one TCR beta chain with its context. Its cognate antigen is unknown. A read error may account for a junction end that differs from germline. These data are taken from a study of tumor-infiltrating lymphocytes in primary liver carcinoma. Across the study: Men and women, 30 to 69 years of age, made up the patients.

General study findings and limits: Tumor-adjacent and tumor-blood pairs showed less overlap than tumor region pairs.

Synthesis of TCR beta cDNA was carried out from approximately 470 ng total RNA with a constant-region primer. TCR beta libraries came from three nested multiplex PCR rounds using slightly modified ARM-PCR. A C-beta reverse primer and TRBV1-TRBV30 forward primers served in each of the first two PCR rounds, at about 9 cycles apiece. TCRdb reprocessed the multiplex PCR reads via MiXCR and lists one record per CDR3 protein. The repertoire consists of a few hundred thousand distinct CDR3 sequences, with roughly three fifths occurring once and the leading ten covering more than 15%. The CDR3 has 16 amino acids. The V gene's germline CDR1 is MGHRA and CDR2 YSYEKL. Germline DNA was extracted alongside blood RNA, which was obtained from unsorted whole blood.

The receptor was isolated from a woman in her 30s with primary liver carcinoma and hepatitis B virus infection. The chain is built from TRBV4-1 and TRBJ1-3; D is perhaps TRBD1 (5 bases). The sequencing sample was made of peripheral blood. The CDR3 protein is CAISQQLRDSGSTLYF. The CDR3 DNA sequence: TGCGCCATCAGCCAACAACTCAGGGATTCTGGAAGCACCTTATATTTT.